These 19 T cell receptor beta chains were sequenced from one sample in a study of shared clonotypes between healthy human individuals. Only in-frame clones appear in the TCRdb table, and some are missing; sequencing was by immunoSEQ multiplex PCR. The sample holds some 2 million clones, over 85% seen once. The sample was naive CD4+ T cells sorted from blood. Subset indicated: CD45RA+ positively selected. The receptors shown here come from a man in his late teens or twenties in good health.

The V and J genes are TRBV11-3 and TRBJ1-5; no clear D. CDR1 and CDR2 from the germline V gene are SGHNT and YENEEA. CDR3 size: 14 residues. Trimming stripped 5 bases from V and 2 bases from J, with 10 bases between. As DNA, the CDR3 is TGTGCCAGCAGCACCCGGTGGGGCAATCAGCCCCAGCATTTT. Encoded protein: CASSTRWGNQPQHF.

This chain uses TRBV7-2 with TRBJ1-1; D remains ambiguous. The CDR3 contains 12 residues. Trimming took off 8 bases at V and 1 base at J, with 8 bases between the two ends. Germline V gene sequence: CDR1 SGHTA, CDR2 FQGNSA. For the CDR3, the DNA is TGTGCCAGCGGCCTCAGGAACACTGAAGCTTTCTTT. This codes for CASGLRNTEAFF. The entire variable domain, with the rest obtained from reference TRBV7-2 and TRBJ1-1, is as follows: GAGVSQSPSNKVTEKGKDVELRCDPISGHTALYWYRQSLGQGLEFLIYFQGNSAPDKSGLPSDRFSAERTGGSVSTLTIQRTQQEDSAVYLCASGLRNTEAFFGQGTRLTVV.

The rearrangement links TRBV19 to TRBJ1-6, with D perhaps matching TRBD1 (5 bases). CDR3 length equals 15 residues. Germline loops: CDR1 LNHDA, CDR2 SQIVND (reference sequence). The V end lost 3 bases, the J end lost 5 bases, and 11 bases lay between the germline ends. The CDR3 nucleotides read TGTGCCAGTAGTATCACTGCAGGGAATAATTCACCCCTCCACTTT. Translating it yields CASSITAGNNSPLHF.

The chain has TRBV5-5 and TRBJ1-3; D not resolved. Trimming took off 0 bases at V and 7 bases at J, with 14 bases between the two ends. The CDR3 spans 15 residues. The germline gives CDR1 SGHKS, CDR2 YYEKEE (reference sequence). The CDR3 DNA sequence: TGTGCCAGCAGCTTGGCCTTGATTCCGGGGAACACCATATATTTT. Protein sequence: CASSLALIPGNTIYF.

The rearrangement joins TRBV30 to TRBJ2-1; the D call may be TRBD1 or TRBD2 (6 bases each). The CDR3 totals 15 residues. V was cut by 1 base and J by 3 bases, with 13 bases left in between. Germline values: CDR1 GTSNPN, CDR2 SVGIG (reference sequence). CDR3 in DNA: TGTGCCTGGAGTGCAGGGGAGGATGACTACAATGAGCAGTTCTTC. It is translated as CAWSAGEDDYNEQFF.

The V gene is TRBV30, the J gene TRBJ2-2; the D is unclear. Germline loops: CDR1 GTSNPN, CDR2 SVGIG (reference sequence). Trimming removed 1 base from V and 3 bases from J, with 3 bases in between. This CDR3 comprises 12 residues. Here the CDR3 reads CAWSAHTGELFF. The CDR3 region has the DNA TGTGCCTGGAGTGCCCACACCGGGGAGCTGTTTTTT.

The chain carries TRBV27 and TRBJ2-4, with D perhaps matching TRBD1 (6 bases). Germline CDR1 MNHEY, CDR2 SMNVEV (reference sequence). The V end lost 8 bases, the J end lost 0 bases, and 14 bases lay between the germline ends. The CDR3 sequence is 15 residues long. The CDR3 region has the DNA TGTGCCAGCGCCGTATGGGGGCTAGCCAAAAACATTCAGTACTTC. Translation gives CASAVWGLAKNIQYF.

The rearrangement links TRBV7-2 to TRBJ1-1; D is unclear. Germline lookup yields CDR1 SGHTA and CDR2 FQGNSA. The germline V and J ends were trimmed by 7 bases and 5 bases, with 17 bases remaining between them. This CDR3 contains 14 residues. The CDR3 DNA is TGTGCCAGCACCCCTGCCGGAGGTTATACTGAAGCTTTCTTT. Its translation is CASTPAGGYTEAFF.

The J gene is TRBJ2-7, the V gene TRBV5-4; D might be TRBD1 (6 bases). This CDR3 has 16 amino acids. Looked up from germline, CDR1 is SGHNT and CDR2 is YYREEE (reference sequence). Trimming pared 0 bases from V and 5 bases from J, leaving 18 bases between. CDR3 nucleotides: TGTGCCAGCAGCTTGGGCAAGGAACAGGGACGGAACGAGCAGTACTTC. Translation: CASSLGKEQGRNEQYF.

The chain uses TRBV25-1 and TRBJ1-3; D remains ambiguous. The CDR3 loop spans 17 amino acids. The ends were cut back, 5 bases at V and 0 bases at J, with 17 bases in the middle. Germline V gene lookup returns CDR1 MGHDK and CDR2 SYGVNS. CDR3 sequence (DNA): TGTGCCAGCAGTATCCCTATAGGCGGATACTCTGGAAACACCATATATTTT. Its translation: CASSIPIGGYSGNTIYF.

This chain joins TRBV10-3 and TRBJ1-5; a possible D gene is TRBD1 (5 bases). The germline V gene encodes CDR1 ENHRY and CDR2 SYGVKD. This CDR3 comprises 14 residues. The V end was cut by 8 bases, the J end by 1 base, with 12 bases between. CDR3 nucleotide sequence: TGTGCCATCGCGGCCGGGGCAAGCAATCAGCCCCAGCATTTT. It translates to CAIAAGASNQPQHF.

This chain uses TRBV7-2 with TRBJ2-1; TRBD1 agrees at 9 bases. V trimming: 5 bases; J trimming: 8 bases; junction bases outside the gene matches: 10. This CDR3 spans 15 amino acids. Germline-derived CDR1 and CDR2 are SGHTA and FQGNSA. CDR3 region: CASSTWDREVHEQFF. CDR3 DNA: TGTGCCAGCAGCACGTGGGACAGGGAGGTCCATGAGCAGTTCTTC.

The rearrangement links TRBV5-1 to TRBJ1-1, with D hard to call. The CDR3 is made up of 17 amino acids. CDR1 is SGHRS and CDR2 is YFSETQ in the germline V gene. Trimming left V 0 bases short and J 1 base short, with 16 bases between. CDR3 protein: CASSLAPAAKKNTEAFF. The CDR3 DNA is TGCGCCAGCAGCTTGGCCCCGGCGGCTAAGAAGAACACTGAAGCTTTCTTT.

The chain couples TRBV2 to TRBJ2-1; D call uncertain. V was cut by 0 bases and J by 10 bases, with 7 bases left in between. CDR1 SNHLY and CDR2 FYNNEI come from the germline V gene. CDR3 length: 12 amino acids. In nucleotides, the CDR3 is TGTGCCAGCAGTGAAGCGTCCTTAGAGCAGTTCTTC. It encodes CASSEASLEQFF.

This sequence joins TRBV9 and TRBJ2-3, with 7 bases fitting TRBD1. Germline lookup yields CDR1 SGDLS and CDR2 YYNGEE. CDR3 length: 16 amino acids. J gave up 2 bases and V 4 bases, and 10 bases lay outside the gene matches. CDR3 loop: CASSPDIGTATDTQYF. The CDR3, as DNA: TGTGCCAGCAGCCCCGATATAGGGACAGCCACAGATACGCAGTATTTT. Full variable domain (outside the CDR3, taken from reference TRBV9 and TRBJ2-3): DSGVTQTPKHLITATGQRVTLRCSPRSGDLSVYWYQQSLDQGLQFLIQYYNGEERAKGNILERFSAQQFPDLHSELNLSSLELGDSALYFCASSPDIGTATDTQYFGPGTRLTVL.

The chain couples TRBV7-6 to TRBJ2-7, with D uncertain. Trimming stripped 4 bases from V and 4 bases from J, with 5 bases between. Germline CDR1 is SGHVS and CDR2 is FNYEAQ. This CDR3 contains 11 residues. The CDR3 is CASSSRYEQYF. The CDR3 DNA is TGTGCCAGCAGCTCTAGATACGAGCAGTACTTC. The full variable domain, in which reference TRBV7-6 and TRBJ2-7 provide the parts outside the CDR3, is GAGVSQSPRYKVTKRGQDVALRCDPISGHVSLYWYRQALGQGPEFLTYFNYEAQQDKSGLPNDRFSAERPEGSISTLTIQRTEQRDSAMYRCASSSRYEQYFGPGTRLTVT.

J is TRBJ2-3 and V is TRBV10-3, with a possible D match to TRBD2 (5 bases). The V gene lost 2 bases and the J gene lost 6 bases, with 9 bases spanning the gap. The length of the CDR3 is 13 residues. Germline V CDR1 and CDR2: ENHRY, SYGVKD. CDR3: CAISEAPGDTQYF. The CDR3 nucleotides read TGTGCCATCAGTGAGGCGCCGGGGGATACGCAGTATTTT.

This chain joins TRBV30 and TRBJ1-1; D is possibly TRBD1 (6 bases). This CDR3 contains 13 residues. Germline V lookup: CDR1 GTSNPN, CDR2 SVGIG (reference sequence). With 3 bases removed from V and 2 bases from J, the gap between germline ends came to 10 bases. In DNA, the CDR3 is TGTGCCTGGAGCCAGGACAGAAACACTGAAGCTTTCTTT. It is translated as CAWSQDRNTEAFF. Together with reference TRBV30 and TRBJ1-1, the CDR3 gives the full variable domain: SQTIHQWPATLVQPVGSPLSLECTVEGTSNPNLYWYRQAAGRGLQLLFYSVGIGQISSEVPQNLSASRPQDRQFILSSKKLLLSDSGFYLCAWSQDRNTEAFFGQGTRLTVV.

This chain connects TRBV9 to TRBJ2-2; D is undetermined. Germline V gives CDR1 SGDLS, CDR2 YYNGEE. This CDR3 has 16 residues. V dropped 4 bases and J dropped 0 bases, with 13 bases sitting between them. The CDR3 sequence is CASSLHRTANTGELFF. In DNA, the CDR3 is TGTGCCAGCAGCCTACACCGGACGGCGAACACCGGGGAGCTGTTTTTT.